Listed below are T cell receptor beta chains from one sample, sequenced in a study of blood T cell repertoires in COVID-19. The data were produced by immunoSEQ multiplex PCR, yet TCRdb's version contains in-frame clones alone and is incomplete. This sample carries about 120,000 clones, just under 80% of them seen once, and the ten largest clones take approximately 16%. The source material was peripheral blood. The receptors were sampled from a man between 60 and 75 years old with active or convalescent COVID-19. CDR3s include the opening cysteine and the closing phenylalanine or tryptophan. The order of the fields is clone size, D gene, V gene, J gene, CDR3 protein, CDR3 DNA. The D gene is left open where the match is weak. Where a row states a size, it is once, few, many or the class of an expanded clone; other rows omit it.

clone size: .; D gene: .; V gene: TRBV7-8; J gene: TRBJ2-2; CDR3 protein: CASSFKVEAGELFF; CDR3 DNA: TGTGCCAGCAGCTTTAAAGTGGAGGCCGGGGAGCTGTTTTTT
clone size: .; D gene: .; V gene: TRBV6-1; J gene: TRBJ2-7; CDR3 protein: CASSEAWPGVSEQYF; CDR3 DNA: TGTGCCAGCAGTGAAGCGTGGCCAGGGGTTAGCGAGCAGTACTTC
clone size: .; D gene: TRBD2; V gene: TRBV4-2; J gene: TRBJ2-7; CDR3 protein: CASSRPGLGINEQYF; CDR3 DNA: TGTGCCAGCAGCCGACCGGGACTAGGGATAAACGAGCAGTACTTC
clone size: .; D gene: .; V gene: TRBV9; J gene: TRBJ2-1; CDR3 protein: CASSVDVGETNEQFF; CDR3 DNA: TGTGCCAGCAGCGTAGATGTGGGAGAGACGAATGAGCAGTTCTTC
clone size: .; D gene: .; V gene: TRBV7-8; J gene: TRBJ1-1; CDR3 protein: CASSPNRGYAFF; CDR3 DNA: TGTGCCAGCAGCCCCAATCGGGGATATGCTTTCTTT
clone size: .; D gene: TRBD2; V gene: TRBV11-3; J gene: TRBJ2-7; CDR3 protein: CASKGGGSYEQYF; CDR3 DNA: TGTGCCTCTAAGGGTGGCGGGAGCTACGAGCAGTACTTC
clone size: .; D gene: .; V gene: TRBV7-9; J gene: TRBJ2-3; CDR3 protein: CASSLEGGITDTQYF; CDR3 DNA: TGTGCCAGCAGCTTAGAGGGGGGGATCACAGATACGCAGTATTTT
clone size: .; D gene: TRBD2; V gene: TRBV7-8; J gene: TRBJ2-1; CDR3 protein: CASSLSGSSSYNEQFF; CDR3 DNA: TGTGCCAGCAGCTTAAGCGGGAGTTCATCCTACAATGAGCAGTTCTTC
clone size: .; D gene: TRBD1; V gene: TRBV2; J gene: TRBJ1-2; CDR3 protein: CASTLGGTGVGYGYTF; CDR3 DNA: TGTGCCAGCACCCTCGGGGGGACAGGGGTCGGCTATGGCTACACCTTC
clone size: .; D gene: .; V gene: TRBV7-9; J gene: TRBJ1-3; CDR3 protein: CASSDVEDSSGNTIYF; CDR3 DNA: TGTGCCAGCAGCGACGTCGAGGACAGCTCTGGAAACACCATATATTTT
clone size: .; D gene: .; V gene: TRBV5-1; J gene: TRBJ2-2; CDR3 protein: CASSLLIGAGNTGELFF; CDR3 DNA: TGCGCCAGCAGCTTGTTAATAGGGGCTGGGAACACCGGGGAGCTGTTTTTT
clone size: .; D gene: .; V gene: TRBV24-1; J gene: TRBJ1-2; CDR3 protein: CATSDNGGDYGYTF; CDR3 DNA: TGTGCCACCAGTGATAATGGGGGCGACTATGGCTACACCTTC
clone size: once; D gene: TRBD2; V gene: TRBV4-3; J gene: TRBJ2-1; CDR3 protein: CASSQDQGLAYNEQFF; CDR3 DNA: TGCGCCAGCAGCCAAGATCAAGGACTAGCCTACAATGAGCAGTTCTTC
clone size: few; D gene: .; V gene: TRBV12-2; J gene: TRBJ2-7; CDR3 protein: CASRLRRMGLAGNHEQYF; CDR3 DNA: TGTGCAAGTCGCTTAAGACGAATGGGACTAGCGGGAAACCACGAGCAGTACTTC
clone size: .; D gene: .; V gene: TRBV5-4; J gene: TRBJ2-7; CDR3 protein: CASSLDQSYEQYF; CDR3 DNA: TGTGCCAGCAGCTTGGACCAGTCCTACGAGCAGTACTTC
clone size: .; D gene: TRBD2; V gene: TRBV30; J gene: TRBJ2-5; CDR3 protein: CAWSEWTSGNPGKTQYF; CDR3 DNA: TGTGCCTGGAGTGAGTGGACTAGCGGGAACCCGGGAAAGACCCAGTACTTC
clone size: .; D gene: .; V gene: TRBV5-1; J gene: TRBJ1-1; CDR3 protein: CASSSFDRLNTEAFF; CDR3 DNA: TGCGCCAGCAGCTCTTTTGACAGACTGAACACTGAAGCTTTCTTT
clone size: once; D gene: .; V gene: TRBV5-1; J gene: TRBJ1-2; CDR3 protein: CASSFVAGPYGYTF; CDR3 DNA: TGCGCCAGCAGCTTTGTGGCAGGGCCCTATGGCTACACCTTC
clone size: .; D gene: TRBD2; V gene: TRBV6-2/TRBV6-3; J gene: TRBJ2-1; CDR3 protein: CASSPTSGRGNEQFF; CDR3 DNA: TGTGCCAGCAGCCCTACTAGCGGGAGAGGCAATGAGCAGTTCTTC
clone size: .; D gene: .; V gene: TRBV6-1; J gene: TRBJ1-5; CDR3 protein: CASSENRGYQPQHF; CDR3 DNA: TGTGCCAGCAGTGAGAATCGGGGGTATCAGCCCCAGCATTTT
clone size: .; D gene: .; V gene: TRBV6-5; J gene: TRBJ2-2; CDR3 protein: CASRSRAANTGELFF; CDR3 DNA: TGTGCCAGCAGGTCCAGGGCCGCGAACACCGGGGAGCTGTTTTTT
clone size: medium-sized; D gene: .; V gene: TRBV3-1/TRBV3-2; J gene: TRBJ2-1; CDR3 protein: CASSHLLGGGSEQFF; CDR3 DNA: TGTGCCAGCAGCCACCTCCTAGGGGGGGGGAGTGAGCAGTTCTTC
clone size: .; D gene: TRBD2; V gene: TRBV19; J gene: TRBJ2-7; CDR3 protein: CASKPGTSGRYEQYF; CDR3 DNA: TGTGCCAGCAAACCGGGGACTAGCGGGAGGTACGAGCAGTACTTC
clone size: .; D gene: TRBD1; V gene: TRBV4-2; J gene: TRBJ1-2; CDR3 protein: CASSQDRTGIAYTF; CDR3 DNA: TGTGCCAGCAGTCAGGATCGGACAGGGATCGCCTACACCTTC
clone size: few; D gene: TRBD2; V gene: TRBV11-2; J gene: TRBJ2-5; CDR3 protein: CASNSGVAGVGETQYF; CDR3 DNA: TGTGCCAGCAACTCGGGGGTAGCGGGAGTGGGGGAGACCCAGTACTTC
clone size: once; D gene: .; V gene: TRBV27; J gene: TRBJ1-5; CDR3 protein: CASSPLSSSNQPQHF; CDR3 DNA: TGTGCCAGCAGCCCCTTGAGTTCTAGCAATCAGCCCCAGCATTTT
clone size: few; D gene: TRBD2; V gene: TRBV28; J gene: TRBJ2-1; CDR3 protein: CASPGTRIYNEQFF; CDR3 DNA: TGTGCCAGCCCTGGGACTAGAATTTACAATGAGCAGTTCTTC
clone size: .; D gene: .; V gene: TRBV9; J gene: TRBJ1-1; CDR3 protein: CASSAVTQLNTEAFF; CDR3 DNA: TGTGCCAGCAGCGCCGTGACACAACTGAACACTGAAGCTTTCTTT
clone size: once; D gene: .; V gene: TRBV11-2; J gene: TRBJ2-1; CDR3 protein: CASSLLDGNYNEQFF; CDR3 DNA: TGTGCCAGCAGCTTACTAGACGGGAACTACAATGAGCAGTTCTTC
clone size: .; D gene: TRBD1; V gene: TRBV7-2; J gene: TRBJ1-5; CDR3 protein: CASSRDRFNQPQHF; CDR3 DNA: TGTGCCAGCAGCCGGGACAGATTTAATCAGCCCCAGCATTTT
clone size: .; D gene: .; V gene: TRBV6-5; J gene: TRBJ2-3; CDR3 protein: CASTGQWTDTQYF; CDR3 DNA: TGTGCCAGCACGGGACAATGGACAGATACGCAGTATTTT
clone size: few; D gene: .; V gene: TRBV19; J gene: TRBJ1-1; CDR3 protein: CASSTGVNTEAFF; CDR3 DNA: TGTGCCAGTAGTACAGGGGTGAACACTGAAGCTTTCTTT
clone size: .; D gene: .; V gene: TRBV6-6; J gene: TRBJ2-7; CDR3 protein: CASSYTARLSYEQYF; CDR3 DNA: TGTGCCAGCAGTTACACTGCGAGGCTGTCCTACGAGCAGTACTTC
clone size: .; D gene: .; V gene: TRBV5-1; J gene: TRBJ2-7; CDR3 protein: CASSLYEFEQYF; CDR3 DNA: TGCGCCAGCAGCCTATACGAGTTCGAGCAGTACTTC
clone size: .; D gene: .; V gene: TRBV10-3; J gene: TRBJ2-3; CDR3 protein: CAIRDSSSTDTQYF; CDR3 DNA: TGTGCCATCAGGGACTCTTCTAGCACAGATACGCAGTATTTT
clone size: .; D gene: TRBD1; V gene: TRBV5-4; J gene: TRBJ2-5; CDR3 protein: CASRSGTGGLETQYF; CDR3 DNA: TGTGCCAGCAGATCCGGGACAGGGGGCTTGGAGACCCAGTACTTC
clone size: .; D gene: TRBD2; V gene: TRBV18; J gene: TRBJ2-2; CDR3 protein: CASSPQGRGANTGELFF; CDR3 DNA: TGTGCCAGCTCACCCCAAGGGCGGGGGGCGAACACCGGGGAGCTGTTTTTT